In its sample, the clone carrying this T cell receptor (beta chain) was seen a few times. Its antigen is currently unknown. This specimen comes from a study of CD8+ T cells in alopecia areata. Across the study: A 6-month period off drug followed tofacitinib, which lasted 6 to 18 months. Points from the study as a whole: Resident alphabeta T-cell populations of normal skin are likewise subject to sequencing in scalp samples.

Germline lookup yields CDR1 SGHTA and CDR2 FQGNSA. The CDR3 consists of 14 residues. The J segment lost 1 base and the V segment lost 7 bases, leaving 4 bases of the junction unmatched. Treatment specified: oral pan-JAK inhibitor, 5-10 mg twice daily. The sorting of PBMCs gave CD4+ and CD8+ T cells. Following extraction, RNA underwent reverse transcription to cDNA, which served as the sequencing template. Clones were read by immunoSEQ multiplex PCR, and TCRdb kept only the in-frame ones, dropping some. Seen here are fewer than 250,000 clones, 30% to 40% observed once, and the top ten hold 0.4% to 0.55%.

The receptor was isolated from a human donor with alopecia areata. The genes are TRBV7-2 and TRBJ1-3; 7 positions agree with TRBD1. This specimen consisted of CD4+ T cells sorted from blood, obtained at roughly week 30, from a patient treated with tofacitinib. The CDR3: CASTRQGSGNTIYF. In DNA, the CDR3 is TGTGCCAGCACCCGACAGGGATCTGGAAACACCATATATTTT.